This TCR beta chain was observed in a study of blood T cell repertoires in COVID-19. The overall study: Samples came from the United States, Italy and Spain, spanning acute and convalescent COVID-19.

The CDR3 spans 15 residues. In germline, CDR1 is GTSNPN, CDR2 SVGIG (reference sequence). The junction had 7 bases not matched to a gene; V was cut back by 0 bases and J by 5 bases. Profiling relied on immunoSEQ multiplex PCR, and the TCRdb table lists in-frame clones only, not all of them. The table lists 100,000 to 150,000 clones, approximately 88% of them singletons. The chain couples TRBV30 to TRBJ2-7; 10 nucleotides line up with TRBD2. This receptor was obtained from a man aged 50 to 60 with acute or convalescent COVID-19. Input material: peripheral blood. The CDR3 coding sequence is TGTGCCTGGAGTGTGGGTAGCGGGGGGTCCGACGAGCAGTACTTC. Translation gives CAWSVGSGGSDEQYF.